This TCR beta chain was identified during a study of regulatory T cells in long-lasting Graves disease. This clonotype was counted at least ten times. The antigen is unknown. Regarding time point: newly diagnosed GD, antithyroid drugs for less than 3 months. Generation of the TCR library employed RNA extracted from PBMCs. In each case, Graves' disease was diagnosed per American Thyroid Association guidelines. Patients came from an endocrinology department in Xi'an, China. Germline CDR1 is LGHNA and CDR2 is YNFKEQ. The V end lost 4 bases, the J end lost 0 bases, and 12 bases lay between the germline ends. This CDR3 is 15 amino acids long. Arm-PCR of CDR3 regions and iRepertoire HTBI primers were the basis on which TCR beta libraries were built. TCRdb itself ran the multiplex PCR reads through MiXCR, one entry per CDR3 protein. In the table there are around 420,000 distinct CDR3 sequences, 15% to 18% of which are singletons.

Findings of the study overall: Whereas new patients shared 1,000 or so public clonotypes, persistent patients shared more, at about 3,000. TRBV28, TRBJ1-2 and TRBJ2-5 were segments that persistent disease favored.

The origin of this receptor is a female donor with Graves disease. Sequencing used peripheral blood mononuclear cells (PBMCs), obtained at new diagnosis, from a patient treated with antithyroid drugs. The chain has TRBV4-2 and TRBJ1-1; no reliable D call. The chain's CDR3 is CASSPEESVNTEAFF. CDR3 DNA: TGTGCCAGCAGCCCCGAGGAAAGCGTGAACACTGAAGCTTTCTTT.